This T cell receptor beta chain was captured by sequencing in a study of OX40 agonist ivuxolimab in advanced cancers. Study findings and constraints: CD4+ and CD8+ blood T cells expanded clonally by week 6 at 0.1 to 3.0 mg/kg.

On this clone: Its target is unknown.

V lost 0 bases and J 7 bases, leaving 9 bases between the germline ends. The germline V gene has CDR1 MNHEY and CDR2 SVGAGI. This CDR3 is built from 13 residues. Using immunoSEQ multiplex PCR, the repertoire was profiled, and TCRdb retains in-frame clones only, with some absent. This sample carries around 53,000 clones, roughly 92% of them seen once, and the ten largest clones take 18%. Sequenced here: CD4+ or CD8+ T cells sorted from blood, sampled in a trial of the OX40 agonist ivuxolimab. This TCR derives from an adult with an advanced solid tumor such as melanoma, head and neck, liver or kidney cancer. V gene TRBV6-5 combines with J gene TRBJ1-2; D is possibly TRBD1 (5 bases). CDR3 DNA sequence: TGTGCCAGCAGTTACTCGATGGGGACTGGCTACACCTTC. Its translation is CASSYSMGTGYTF.